This T cell receptor beta chain was sequenced for a study of blood T cell repertoires in COVID-19. Turning to the study itself: Samples representing acute and convalescent COVID-19 were sourced from the United States, Italy and Spain.

Germline CDR1 and CDR2: MNHEY and SVGAGI. The CDR3 spans 14 residues. The V end was cut by 7 bases, the J end by 0 bases, with 12 bases between. Authors' data handling: By means of reference gene primer amplification, nucleated cell counts were estimated. Using immunoSEQ multiplex PCR, the repertoire was profiled, and TCRdb retains in-frame clones only, with some absent. V, J and clone size reflect that table, while D and trimming were determined from the DNA. The data show about 330,000 clones, with roughly 88% seen just once and over 4.5% held by the top ten. The sequenced material came from PBMCs or T cells enriched from blood (not recorded which). The TCR sequence derives from a man aged 25-45 years who had recovered from COVID-19. V and J are TRBV6-5 and TRBJ1-1; D is unclear. CDR3 protein: CASIVPGMNTEAFF. CDR3 DNA: TGTGCCAGCATCGTCCCGGGAATGAACACTGAAGCTTTCTTT.